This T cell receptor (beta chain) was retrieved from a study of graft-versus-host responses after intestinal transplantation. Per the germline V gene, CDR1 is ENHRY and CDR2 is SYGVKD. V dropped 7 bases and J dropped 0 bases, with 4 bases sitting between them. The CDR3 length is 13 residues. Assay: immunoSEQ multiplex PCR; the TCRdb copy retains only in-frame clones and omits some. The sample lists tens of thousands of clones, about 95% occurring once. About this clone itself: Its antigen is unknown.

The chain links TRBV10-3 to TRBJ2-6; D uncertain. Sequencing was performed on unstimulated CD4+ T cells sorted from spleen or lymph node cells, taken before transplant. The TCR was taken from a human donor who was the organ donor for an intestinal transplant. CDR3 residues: CAITSSGANVLTF. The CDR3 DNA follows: TGTGCCATCACTAGCTCTGGGGCCAACGTCCTGACTTTC.